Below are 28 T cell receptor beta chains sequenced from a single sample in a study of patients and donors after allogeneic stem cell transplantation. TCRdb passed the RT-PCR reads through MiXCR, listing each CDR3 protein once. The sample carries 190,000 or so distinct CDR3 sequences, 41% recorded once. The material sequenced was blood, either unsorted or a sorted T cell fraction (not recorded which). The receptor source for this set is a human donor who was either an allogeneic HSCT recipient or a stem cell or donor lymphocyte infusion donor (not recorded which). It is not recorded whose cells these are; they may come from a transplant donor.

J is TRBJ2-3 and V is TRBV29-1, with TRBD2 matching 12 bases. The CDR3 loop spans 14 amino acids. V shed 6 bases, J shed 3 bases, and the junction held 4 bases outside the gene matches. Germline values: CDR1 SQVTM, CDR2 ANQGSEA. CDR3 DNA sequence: TGCAGCGTAGCGACTAGCGGGAGTACAGATACGCAGTATTTT. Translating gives CSVATSGSTDTQYF.

Written as DNA, the CDR3 is TGCGCCAGCAGCCAAGAGCGTAGCGGGAGGGCCCATGAGCAGTTCTTC. Translation: CASSQERSGRAHEQFF. The chain employs TRBV4-3 and TRBJ2-1; TRBD2 matches at 11 bases. Germline CDR1 and CDR2: LGHNA and YSLEER. This CDR3 spans 16 amino acids. With V trimmed by 0 bases and J by 8 bases, 6 bases remained unmatched.

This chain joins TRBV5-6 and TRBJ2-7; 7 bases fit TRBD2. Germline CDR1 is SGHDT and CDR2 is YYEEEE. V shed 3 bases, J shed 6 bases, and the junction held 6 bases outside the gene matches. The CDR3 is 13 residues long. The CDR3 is CASSSGTTAEQYF. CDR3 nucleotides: TGTGCCAGCAGCTCCGGGACTACCGCCGAGCAGTACTTC. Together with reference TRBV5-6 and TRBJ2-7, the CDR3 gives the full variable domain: DAGVTQSPTHLIKTRGQQVTLRCSPKSGHDTVSWYQQALGQGPQFIFQYYEEEERQRGNFPDRFSGHQFPNYSSELNVNALLLGDSALYLCASSSGTTAEQYFGPGTRLTVT.

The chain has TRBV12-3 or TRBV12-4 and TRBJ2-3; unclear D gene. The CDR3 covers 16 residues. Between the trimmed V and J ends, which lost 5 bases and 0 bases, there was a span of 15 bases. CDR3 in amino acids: CASSLEWGASTDTQYF. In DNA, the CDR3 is TGTGCCAGCAGTCTGGAGTGGGGTGCTAGCACAGATACGCAGTATTTT.

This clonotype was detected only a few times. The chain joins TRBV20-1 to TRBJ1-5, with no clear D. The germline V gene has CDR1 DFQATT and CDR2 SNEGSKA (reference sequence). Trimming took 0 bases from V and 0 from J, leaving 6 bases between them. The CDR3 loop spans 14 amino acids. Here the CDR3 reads CSARDSRSNQPQHF. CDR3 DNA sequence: TGCAGTGCTAGAGATTCGCGTAGCAATCAGCCCCAGCATTTT.

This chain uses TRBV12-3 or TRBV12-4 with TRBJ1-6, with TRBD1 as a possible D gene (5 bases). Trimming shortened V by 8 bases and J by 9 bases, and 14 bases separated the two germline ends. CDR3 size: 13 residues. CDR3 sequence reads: CASAYEGSSPLHF. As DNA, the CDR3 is TGTGCCAGCGCGTACGAGGGGTCTTCACCCCTCCACTTT.

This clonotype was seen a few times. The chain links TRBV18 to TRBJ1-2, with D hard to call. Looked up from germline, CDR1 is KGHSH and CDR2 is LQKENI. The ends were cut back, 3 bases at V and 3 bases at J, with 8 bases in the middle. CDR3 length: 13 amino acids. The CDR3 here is CASSPWADYGYTF. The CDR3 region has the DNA TGTGCCAGCTCACCTTGGGCAGACTATGGCTACACCTTC.

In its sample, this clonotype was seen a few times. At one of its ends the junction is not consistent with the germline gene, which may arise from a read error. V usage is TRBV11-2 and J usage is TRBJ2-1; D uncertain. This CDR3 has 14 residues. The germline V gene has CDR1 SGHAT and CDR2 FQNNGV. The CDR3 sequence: CASTLSPLYNEQFF. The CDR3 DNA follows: TGTGCGAGCACCCTCTCACCTCTTTACAATGAGCAGTTCTTC.

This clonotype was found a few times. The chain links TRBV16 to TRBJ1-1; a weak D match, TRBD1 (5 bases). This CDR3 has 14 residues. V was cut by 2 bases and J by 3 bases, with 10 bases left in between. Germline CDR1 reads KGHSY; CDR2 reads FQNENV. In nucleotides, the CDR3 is TGTGCCAGCAGCCAAACATGGGGCTACACTGAAGCTTTCTTT. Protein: CASSQTWGYTEAFF.

This CDR3 reads CASTLGQGMAEAFF. CDR3 coding DNA: TGTGCCAGCACCCTGGGACAGGGTATGGCTGAAGCTTTCTTT. The V gene is TRBV7-9, the J gene TRBJ1-1; 9 bases match TRBD1. There are 14 residues in the CDR3. Per germline, CDR1 SEHNR and CDR2 FQNEAQ (reference sequence). V dropped 7 bases and J dropped 6; count of bases not matched to a gene: 9.

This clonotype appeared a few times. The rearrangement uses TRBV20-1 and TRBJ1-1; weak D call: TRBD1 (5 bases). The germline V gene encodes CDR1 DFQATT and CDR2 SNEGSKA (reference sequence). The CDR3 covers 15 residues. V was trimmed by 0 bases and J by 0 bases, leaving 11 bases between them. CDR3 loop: CSARDWGRMNTEAFF. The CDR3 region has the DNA TGCAGTGCTAGAGATTGGGGACGGATGAACACTGAAGCTTTCTTT.

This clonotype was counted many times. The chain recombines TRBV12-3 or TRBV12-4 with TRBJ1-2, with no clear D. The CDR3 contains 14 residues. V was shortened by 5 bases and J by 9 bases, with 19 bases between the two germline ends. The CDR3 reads CASSPTTGPSSYTF. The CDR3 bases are TGTGCCAGCAGTCCGACCACCGGGCCTAGTAGCTACACCTTC.

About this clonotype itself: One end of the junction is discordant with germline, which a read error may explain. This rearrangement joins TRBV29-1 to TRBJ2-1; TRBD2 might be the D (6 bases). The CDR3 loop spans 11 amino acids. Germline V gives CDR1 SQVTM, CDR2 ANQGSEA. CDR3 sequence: CSVGLRASALF. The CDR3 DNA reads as TGCAGCGTTGGGCTCAGGGCTAGCGCCCTTTTC.

CDR3 protein: CATSDVAGDTDTQYF. The CDR3 DNA sequence: TGTGCCACCAGTGACGTAGCGGGGGACACAGATACGCAGTATTTT. The chain is built from TRBV24-1 and TRBJ2-3; 9 bases are a match to TRBD2. The germline V gene encodes CDR1 KGHDR and CDR2 SFDVKD. The CDR3 is 15 residues long. V trimming: 4 bases; J trimming: 2 bases; junction bases outside the gene matches: 3.

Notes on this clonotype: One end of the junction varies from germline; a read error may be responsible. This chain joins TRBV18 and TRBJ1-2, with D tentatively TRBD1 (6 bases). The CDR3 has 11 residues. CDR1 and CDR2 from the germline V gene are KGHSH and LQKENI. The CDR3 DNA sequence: TGCTCACAGGGTTATATCTATGGCTACACCTTC. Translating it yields CSQGYIYGYTF.

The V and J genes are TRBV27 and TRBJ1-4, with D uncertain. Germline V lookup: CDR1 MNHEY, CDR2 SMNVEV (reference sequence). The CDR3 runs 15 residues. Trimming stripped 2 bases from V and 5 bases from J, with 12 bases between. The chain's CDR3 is CASSLGRWTNEKLFF. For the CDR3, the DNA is TGTGCCAGCAGTTTAGGCCGTTGGACCAATGAAAAACTGTTTTTT.

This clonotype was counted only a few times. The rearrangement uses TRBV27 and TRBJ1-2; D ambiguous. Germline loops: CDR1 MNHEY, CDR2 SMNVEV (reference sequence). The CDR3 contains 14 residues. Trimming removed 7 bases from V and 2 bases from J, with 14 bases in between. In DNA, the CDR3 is TGTGCCAGCACCCCGCGGCGGAGGAACTATGGCTACACCTTC. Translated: CASTPRRRNYGYTF.

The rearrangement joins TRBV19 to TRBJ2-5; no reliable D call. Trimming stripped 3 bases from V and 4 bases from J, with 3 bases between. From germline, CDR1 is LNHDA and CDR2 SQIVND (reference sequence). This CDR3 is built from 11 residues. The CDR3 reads CASSMRETQYF. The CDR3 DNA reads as TGTGCCAGTAGTATGAGAGAGACCCAGTACTTC.

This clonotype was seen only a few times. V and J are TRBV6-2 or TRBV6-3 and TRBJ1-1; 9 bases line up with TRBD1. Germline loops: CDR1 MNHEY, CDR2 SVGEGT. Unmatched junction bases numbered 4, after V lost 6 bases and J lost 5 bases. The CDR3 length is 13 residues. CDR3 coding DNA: TGTGCCAGCAGGGGACAGGGAAAAACTGAAGCTTTCTTT. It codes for CASRGQGKTEAFF.

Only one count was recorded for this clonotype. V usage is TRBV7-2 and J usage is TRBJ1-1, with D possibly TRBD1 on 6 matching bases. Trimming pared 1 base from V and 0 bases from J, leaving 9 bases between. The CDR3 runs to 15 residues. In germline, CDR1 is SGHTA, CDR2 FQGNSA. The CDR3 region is CASSLEQGMNTEAFF. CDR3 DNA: TGTGCCAGCAGCTTAGAACAGGGCATGAACACTGAAGCTTTCTTT.

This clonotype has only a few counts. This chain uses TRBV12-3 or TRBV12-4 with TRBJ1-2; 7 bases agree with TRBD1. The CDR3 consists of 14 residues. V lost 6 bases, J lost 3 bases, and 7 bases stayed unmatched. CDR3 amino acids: CASSLDRTHYGYTF. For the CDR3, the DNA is TGTGCCAGCAGCCTGGACAGGACTCACTATGGCTACACCTTC.

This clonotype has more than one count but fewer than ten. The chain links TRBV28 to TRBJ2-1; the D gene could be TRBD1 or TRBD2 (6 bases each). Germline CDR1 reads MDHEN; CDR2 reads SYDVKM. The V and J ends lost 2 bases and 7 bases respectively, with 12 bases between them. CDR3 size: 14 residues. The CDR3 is CASSLEGGRNEQFF. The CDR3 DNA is TGTGCCAGCAGTTTAGAGGGGGGAAGAAATGAGCAGTTCTTC.

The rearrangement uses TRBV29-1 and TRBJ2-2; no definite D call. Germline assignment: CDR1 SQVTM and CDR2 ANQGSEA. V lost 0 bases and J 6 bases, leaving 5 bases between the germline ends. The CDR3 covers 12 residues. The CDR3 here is CSVEDRAGELFF. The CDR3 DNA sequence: TGCAGCGTTGAAGATCGGGCCGGGGAGCTGTTTTTT.

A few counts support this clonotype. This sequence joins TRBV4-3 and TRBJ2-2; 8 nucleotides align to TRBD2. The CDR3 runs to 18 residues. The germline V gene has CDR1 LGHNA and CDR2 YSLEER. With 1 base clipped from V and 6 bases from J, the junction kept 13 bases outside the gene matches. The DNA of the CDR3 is TGCGCCAGCAGCCAAGTGGTCTCGGGAGTAGCGGGATCCGGGGAGCTGTTTTTT. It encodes CASSQVVSGVAGSGELFF.

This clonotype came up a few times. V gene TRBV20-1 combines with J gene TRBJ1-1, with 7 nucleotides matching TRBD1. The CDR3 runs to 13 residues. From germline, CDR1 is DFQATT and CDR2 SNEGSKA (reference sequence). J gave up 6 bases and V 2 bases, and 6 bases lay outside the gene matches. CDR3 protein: CSARTWDRPEAFF. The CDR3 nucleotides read TGCAGTGCTAGAACCTGGGACAGACCTGAAGCTTTCTTT.

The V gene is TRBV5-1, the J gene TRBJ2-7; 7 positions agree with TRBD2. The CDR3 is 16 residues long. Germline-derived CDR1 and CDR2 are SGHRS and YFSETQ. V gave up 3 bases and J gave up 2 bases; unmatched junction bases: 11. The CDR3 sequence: CASSSDWTRAPYEQYF. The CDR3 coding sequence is TGCGCCAGCAGCTCGGATTGGACTAGGGCCCCCTACGAGCAGTACTTC.

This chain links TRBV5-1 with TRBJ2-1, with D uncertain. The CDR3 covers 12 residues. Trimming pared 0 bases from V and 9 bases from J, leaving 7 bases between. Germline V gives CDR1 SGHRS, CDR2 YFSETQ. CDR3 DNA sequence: TGCGCCAGCAGCTTGGGACTTTTTGAGCAGTTCTTC. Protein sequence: CASSLGLFEQFF.

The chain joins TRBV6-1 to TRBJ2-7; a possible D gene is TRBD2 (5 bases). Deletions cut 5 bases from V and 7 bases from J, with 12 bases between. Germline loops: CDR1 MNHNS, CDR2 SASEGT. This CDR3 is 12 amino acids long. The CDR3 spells CASSWERIEQYF. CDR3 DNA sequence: TGTGCCAGCAGTTGGGAGAGGATTGAGCAGTACTTC.